This is a list of T cell receptor beta chains from one sample in a study of OX40 agonist ivuxolimab in advanced cancers. The table came from immunoSEQ multiplex PCR; TCRdb's copy has only in-frame clones and leaves some out. The sample lists roughly 62,000 clones, roughly 83% occurring once. The sample was CD4+ or CD8+ T cells sorted from blood, taken in a trial of the OX40 agonist ivuxolimab. The receptors were gathered from an adult with an advanced solid tumor such as melanoma, head and neck, liver or kidney cancer. Each CDR3 is given with its conserved first and last residue. D genes are given only for firm matches. For some rows the clone size is stated as once, few or many, or as a class when expanded; others skip it.

CDR3aa: CASSPPGAGYTEAFF; CDR3nt: TGTGCCAGCTCCCCACCCGGGGCCGGGTATACTGAAGCTTTCTTT; abundance: NA; d_gene: NA; j_gene: TRBJ1-1; v_gene: TRBV18
CDR3aa: CASSFRGVDEQYF; CDR3nt: TGTGCCAGCAGCTTTAGGGGAGTAGACGAGCAGTACTTC; abundance: NA; d_gene: NA; j_gene: TRBJ2-7; v_gene: TRBV7-2
CDR3aa: CASSVARDRGVTNEKLFF; CDR3nt: TGTGCCAGCAGCGTAGCTAGGGACAGGGGGGTAACTAATGAAAAACTGTTTTTT; abundance: NA; d_gene: TRBD1; j_gene: TRBJ1-4; v_gene: TRBV9
CDR3aa: CASSYSYTSRRETQYF; CDR3nt: TGTGCCAGCAGTTACTCGTACACTAGCCGCCGAGAGACCCAGTACTTC; abundance: NA; d_gene: NA; j_gene: TRBJ2-5; v_gene: TRBV6-5
CDR3aa: CASSPLRFGSLPFF; CDR3nt: TGTGCCAGCAGCCCTCTAAGGTTCGGGAGCCTCCCGTTCTTC; abundance: once; d_gene: NA; j_gene: TRBJ2-1; v_gene: TRBV7-8
CDR3aa: CATWSSVEETQYF; CDR3nt: TGTGCCACCTGGAGTAGCGTTGAAGAGACCCAGTACTTC; abundance: NA; d_gene: NA; j_gene: TRBJ2-5; v_gene: TRBV28
CDR3aa: CASRDPGDEQYF; CDR3nt: TGTGCCAGCAGGGACCCGGGGGACGAGCAGTACTTC; abundance: few; d_gene: NA; j_gene: TRBJ2-7; v_gene: TRBV2
CDR3aa: CASSPGTSGGLSTDTQYF; CDR3nt: TGTGCCAGCAGCCCCGGGACTAGCGGGGGGCTGAGCACAGATACGCAGTATTTT; abundance: NA; d_gene: TRBD2; j_gene: TRBJ2-3; v_gene: TRBV9
CDR3aa: CASSYTEGSQPQHF; CDR3nt: TGTGCCAGCAGTTACACAGAGGGGAGTCAGCCCCAGCATTTT; abundance: NA; d_gene: NA; j_gene: TRBJ1-5; v_gene: TRBV6-6
CDR3aa: CASSLEVLANTDTQYF; CDR3nt: TGCGCCAGCAGCTTGGAAGTTCTAGCGAACACAGATACGCAGTATTTT; abundance: NA; d_gene: NA; j_gene: TRBJ2-3; v_gene: TRBV5-1
CDR3aa: CASSGWGAGARREQYF; CDR3nt: TGTGCCAGCAGTGGGTGGGGAGCGGGGGCGAGACGCGAGCAGTACTTC; abundance: NA; d_gene: TRBD2; j_gene: TRBJ2-7; v_gene: TRBV27
CDR3aa: CASSLDGRPDQPQHF; CDR3nt: TGTGCCAGCAGCTTGGATGGGCGGCCGGATCAGCCCCAGCATTTT; abundance: NA; d_gene: NA; j_gene: TRBJ1-5; v_gene: TRBV5-4
CDR3aa: CASSVAPGATYEQYF; CDR3nt: TGTGCCAGCAGCGTAGCTCCAGGGGCAACCTACGAGCAGTACTTC; abundance: NA; d_gene: NA; j_gene: TRBJ2-7; v_gene: TRBV9
CDR3aa: CASSQGGVWADTQYF; CDR3nt: TGTGCCAGCAGTCAGGGGGGGGTATGGGCAGATACGCAGTATTTT; abundance: NA; d_gene: NA; j_gene: TRBJ2-3; v_gene: TRBV7-8
CDR3aa: CASSRRTDPNEKLFF; CDR3nt: TGTGCCAGCTCACGCCGGACAGATCCTAATGAAAAACTGTTTTTT; abundance: NA; d_gene: NA; j_gene: TRBJ1-4; v_gene: TRBV18
CDR3aa: CASSVGLSDTDTQYF; CDR3nt: TGTGCCAGCAGCGTCGGACTCTCAGACACAGATACGCAGTATTTT; abundance: NA; d_gene: NA; j_gene: TRBJ2-3; v_gene: TRBV9
CDR3aa: CASSQEPGQGIYEQYF; CDR3nt: TGCGCCAGCAGCCAAGAACCGGGACAGGGTATCTACGAGCAGTACTTC; abundance: NA; d_gene: TRBD1; j_gene: TRBJ2-7; v_gene: TRBV4-1
CDR3aa: CASSMWTGAPNTEAFF; CDR3nt: TGTGCCAGCAGCATGTGGACAGGGGCTCCGAACACTGAAGCTTTCTTT; abundance: NA; d_gene: TRBD1; j_gene: TRBJ1-1; v_gene: TRBV5-4
CDR3aa: CASSLPRSTDTQYF; CDR3nt: TGTGCCAGCAGTTTACCCCGGAGCACAGATACGCAGTATTTT; abundance: NA; d_gene: NA; j_gene: TRBJ2-3; v_gene: TRBV28
CDR3aa: CSVEDRQGSIGNEQFF; CDR3nt: TGCAGCGTTGAAGATCGCCAGGGATCTATAGGCAATGAGCAGTTCTTC; abundance: NA; d_gene: NA; j_gene: TRBJ2-1; v_gene: TRBV29-1
CDR3aa: CASSSHVGGGRKTQYF; CDR3nt: TGTGCCAGCAGTTCCCATGTTGGGGGGGGTCGAAAGACCCAGTACTTC; abundance: NA; d_gene: TRBD2; j_gene: TRBJ2-5; v_gene: TRBV6-5
CDR3aa: CASSPPGSGTSTDTQYF; CDR3nt: TGTGCCAGCAGCCCCCCAGGGAGCGGCACTAGCACAGATACGCAGTATTTT; abundance: NA; d_gene: NA; j_gene: TRBJ2-3; v_gene: TRBV21-1
CDR3aa: CASSFRPTGEQFF; CDR3nt: TGTGCCAGCAGCTTTCGGCCAACGGGTGAGCAGTTCTTC; abundance: once; d_gene: NA; j_gene: TRBJ2-1; v_gene: TRBV5-4
CDR3aa: CASSRGTGWRTDTQYF; CDR3nt: TGTGCCAGCAGCCGGGGGACAGGGTGGCGCACAGATACGCAGTATTTT; abundance: NA; d_gene: TRBD1; j_gene: TRBJ2-3; v_gene: TRBV11-3
CDR3aa: CASSPDSWHTEAFF; CDR3nt: TGTGCCAGCAGCCCAGACTCTTGGCACACTGAAGCTTTCTTT; abundance: few; d_gene: NA; j_gene: TRBJ1-1; v_gene: TRBV7-9
CDR3aa: CASSQRNTIYF; CDR3nt: TGTGCCAGCAGCCAGAGAAACACCATATATTTT; abundance: few; d_gene: NA; j_gene: TRBJ1-3; v_gene: TRBV5-6
CDR3aa: CASSLGAENSYEQYF; CDR3nt: TGTGCCAGCAGCTTAGGAGCGGAGAACTCCTACGAGCAGTACTTC; abundance: NA; d_gene: NA; j_gene: TRBJ2-7; v_gene: TRBV7-3
CDR3aa: CASGRGHEGEQYF; CDR3nt: TGTGCCAGCGGACGGGGACATGAGGGCGAGCAGTACTTC; abundance: NA; d_gene: NA; j_gene: TRBJ2-7; v_gene: TRBV2
CDR3aa: CASSLITGLAGGPGFF; CDR3nt: TGTGCCAGCAGCTTAATCACTGGACTAGCGGGGGGGCCCGGGTTCTTC; abundance: NA; d_gene: TRBD2; j_gene: TRBJ2-1; v_gene: TRBV7-2
CDR3aa: CSAPGAGGYTF; CDR3nt: TGCAGTGCTCCAGGGGCCGGGGGCTACACCTTC; abundance: NA; d_gene: NA; j_gene: TRBJ1-2; v_gene: TRBV20-1
CDR3aa: CASNPSGQGPGELFF; CDR3nt: TGCGCCAGCAACCCGTCGGGACAGGGTCCCGGGGAGCTGTTTTTT; abundance: few; d_gene: TRBD1; j_gene: TRBJ2-2; v_gene: TRBV4-1
CDR3aa: CASSPGTLNTEAFF; CDR3nt: TGTGCCAGCAGTCCGGGGACGCTGAACACTGAAGCTTTCTTT; abundance: NA; d_gene: NA; j_gene: TRBJ1-1; v_gene: TRBV28
CDR3aa: CASSLRYRAEETQYF; CDR3nt: TGTGCTAGCAGCTTAAGGTACAGGGCGGAGGAGACCCAGTACTTC; abundance: NA; d_gene: NA; j_gene: TRBJ2-5; v_gene: TRBV7-7
CDR3aa: CASSSTFSGGLYEQFF; CDR3nt: TGTGCCAGCAGCTCGACCTTTAGCGGGGGGTTGTATGAGCAGTTCTTC; abundance: NA; d_gene: TRBD2; j_gene: TRBJ2-1; v_gene: TRBV7-2
CDR3aa: CASSLRQGTGELFF; CDR3nt: TGTGCTAGCAGCTTAAGACAGGGGACCGGGGAGCTGTTTTTT; abundance: once; d_gene: TRBD1; j_gene: TRBJ2-2; v_gene: TRBV7-7
CDR3aa: CAWKQGFRETQYF; CDR3nt: TGTGCCTGGAAACAGGGGTTCCGAGAGACCCAGTACTTC; abundance: NA; d_gene: TRBD1; j_gene: TRBJ2-5; v_gene: TRBV30
CDR3aa: CASRRGLAGGFEQFF; CDR3nt: TGTGCCAGCAGGAGAGGACTAGCGGGGGGTTTCGAGCAGTTCTTC; abundance: NA; d_gene: TRBD2; j_gene: TRBJ2-1; v_gene: TRBV6-5
CDR3aa: CASRQGGQETQYF; CDR3nt: TGTGCCAGCAGACAGGGTGGCCAAGAGACCCAGTACTTC; abundance: NA; d_gene: NA; j_gene: TRBJ2-5; v_gene: TRBV6-1
CDR3aa: CASSLGLGGKNIQYF; CDR3nt: TGTGCCAGCAGTTTAGGCCTAGGTGGCAAAAACATTCAGTACTTC; abundance: NA; d_gene: NA; j_gene: TRBJ2-4; v_gene: TRBV27
CDR3aa: CAISTSKNSGEQYF; CDR3nt: TGTGCCATCAGTACATCGAAAAACTCGGGGGAGCAGTACTTC; abundance: few; d_gene: NA; j_gene: TRBJ2-7; v_gene: TRBV10-3
CDR3aa: CASTLLGTANTEAFF; CDR3nt: TGTGCCAGCACCCTACTCGGGACAGCGAACACTGAAGCTTTCTTT; abundance: NA; d_gene: TRBD1; j_gene: TRBJ1-1; v_gene: TRBV7-9
CDR3aa: CASGTGLETQYF; CDR3nt: TGCGCCAGCGGGACAGGGTTAGAGACCCAGTACTTC; abundance: NA; d_gene: TRBD1; j_gene: TRBJ2-5; v_gene: TRBV23-1
CDR3aa: CASRPGGPSSETQYF; CDR3nt: TGCGCCAGCAGGCCTGGGGGGCCTTCGTCAGAGACCCAGTACTTC; abundance: NA; d_gene: NA; j_gene: TRBJ2-5; v_gene: TRBV5-1
CDR3aa: CAISQGQGIADTQYF; CDR3nt: TGTGCCATCAGTCAGGGACAGGGGATCGCAGATACGCAGTATTTT; abundance: NA; d_gene: TRBD1; j_gene: TRBJ2-3; v_gene: TRBV10-3
CDR3aa: CASSYSGASNQPQHF; CDR3nt: TGTGCCAGCAGTTACTCAGGGGCCAGCAATCAGCCCCAGCATTTT; abundance: NA; d_gene: NA; j_gene: TRBJ1-5; v_gene: TRBV6-5
CDR3aa: CATANPGVYGYTF; CDR3nt: TGTGCCACCGCAAATCCGGGGGTCTATGGCTACACCTTC; abundance: NA; d_gene: NA; j_gene: TRBJ1-2; v_gene: TRBV28
CDR3aa: CASGIAQGFGELFF; CDR3nt: TGTGCCAGCGGAATAGCCCAGGGATTCGGGGAGCTGTTTTTT; abundance: NA; d_gene: NA; j_gene: TRBJ2-2; v_gene: TRBV28
CDR3aa: CASSLYAHPYEQYF; CDR3nt: TGTGCCAGCAGCTTATATGCTCACCCCTACGAGCAGTACTTC; abundance: NA; d_gene: NA; j_gene: TRBJ2-7; v_gene: TRBV7-9
CDR3aa: CASSLEGGSDTQYF; CDR3nt: TGCGCCAGCAGCTTGGAGGGGGGGTCAGATACGCAGTATTTT; abundance: NA; d_gene: NA; j_gene: TRBJ2-3; v_gene: TRBV5-1
CDR3aa: CAWSGAVSNQPQHF; CDR3nt: TGTGCCTGGAGTGGGGCAGTTAGCAATCAGCCCCAGCATTTT; abundance: NA; d_gene: NA; j_gene: TRBJ1-5; v_gene: TRBV30
CDR3aa: CASSRMGMDRRNTEAFF; CDR3nt: TGTGCCAGCAGTCGTATGGGGATGGACAGGCGGAACACTGAAGCTTTCTTT; abundance: NA; d_gene: TRBD1; j_gene: TRBJ1-1; v_gene: TRBV7-3
CDR3aa: CASSLRSGFYEQYF; CDR3nt: TGTGCCAGCAGTTTACGGAGTGGATTTTACGAGCAGTACTTC; abundance: NA; d_gene: NA; j_gene: TRBJ2-7; v_gene: TRBV28
CDR3aa: CASSLGTGTVGETQYF; CDR3nt: TGTGCCAGCAGTCTAGGGACAGGCACAGTCGGGGAGACCCAGTACTTC; abundance: few; d_gene: TRBD1; j_gene: TRBJ2-5; v_gene: TRBV28
CDR3aa: CAWRRGPDTEAFF; CDR3nt: TGTGCCTGGAGGAGGGGGCCGGACACTGAAGCTTTCTTT; abundance: few; d_gene: TRBD1; j_gene: TRBJ1-1; v_gene: TRBV30